This TCR beta chain was sequenced for a study of OX40 agonist ivuxolimab in advanced cancers. Study-level background: Ivuxolimab is a fully human IgG2 antibody that activates OX40 (CD134). Intravenous ivuxolimab at 0.01 to 10 mg/kg was given to patients every 2 weeks.

TCRdb keeps only in-frame clones here, not all; method: immunoSEQ multiplex PCR. The sample records some 100,000 clones, around 87% being singletons. The trim removed 5 bases at V and 6 bases at J, leaving 8 bases unmatched. This CDR3 has 14 residues. Germline CDR1 and CDR2: SGHTA and FQGTGA. The sequence came from an adult with an advanced solid tumor such as melanoma, head and neck, liver or kidney cancer. The V call is TRBV7-3, the J call TRBJ1-2; 8 nucleotides line up with TRBD1. The specimen was CD4+ or CD8+ T cells sorted from blood, collected in a trial of the OX40 agonist ivuxolimab. The CDR3 region has the DNA TGTGCCAGCAGCCCCCCTGGACAGGGCCATGGCTACACCTTC. It encodes CASSPPGQGHGYTF.